The 9 T cell receptor beta chains below come from one sample, sequenced in a study of CD8+ T cells in alopecia areata. Stated treatment: oral pan-JAK inhibitor, 5-10 mg twice daily. RNA was extracted and reverse transcribed into cDNA as the sequencing template. Clones were read by immunoSEQ multiplex PCR, and TCRdb kept only the in-frame ones, dropping some. This sample has about 180,000 clones; approximately 49% occur once, and the top ten carry about 9.4%. The sequenced sample was CD8+ T cells sorted from blood, obtained at roughly week 52, from a patient treated with tofacitinib. The receptors shown here come from a human donor with alopecia areata.

This clone was observed a handful of times. V usage is TRBV30 and J usage is TRBJ1-2; 7 bases are shared with TRBD1. Germline lookup yields CDR1 GTSNPN and CDR2 SVGIG (reference sequence). The CDR3 sequence is 13 residues long. The V gene end was trimmed by 7 bases and the J gene end by 2 bases; junction bases not matched to a gene: 7. The CDR3 here is CASGGQENYGYTF. The CDR3 bases are TGTGCCTCCGGAGGACAGGAGAACTATGGCTACACCTTC.

The chain is built from TRBV10-3 and TRBJ2-3; TRBD2 is a possible D gene (5 bases). V dropped 3 bases and J dropped 11 bases, with 21 bases sitting between them. This CDR3 spans 15 amino acids. Looked up from germline, CDR1 is ENHRY and CDR2 is SYGVKD. The CDR3, as DNA: TGTGCCATCAGTGAAACTCTCGAGGCAATCGAGGGGCAGTATTTT. It specifies CAISETLEAIEGQYF.

The chain is built from TRBV2 and TRBJ1-5, with D possibly being TRBD1 (6 bases). Trimming left V 2 bases short and J 13 bases short, with 21 bases between. Germline CDR1 is SNHLY and CDR2 is FYNNEI. The CDR3 has 15 amino acids. The CDR3 here is CASSERGKGILEQHF. The CDR3, as DNA: TGTGCCAGCAGTGAAAGGGGGAAGGGGATTTTGGAGCAGCATTTT.

The chain employs TRBV30 and TRBJ2-1; D is ambiguous. Germline CDR1 GTSNPN, CDR2 SVGIG (reference sequence). Trimming stripped 8 bases from V and 0 bases from J, with 14 bases between. The CDR3 covers 14 residues. CDR3 residues: CALRGLSSYNEQFF. The DNA for the CDR3 is TGTGCCCTGCGAGGCCTAAGCTCCTACAATGAGCAGTTCTTC.

The gene calls are TRBV27 and TRBJ2-2; D ambiguous. Germline V gives CDR1 MNHEY, CDR2 SMNVEV (reference sequence). Trimming stripped 6 bases from V and 4 bases from J, with 6 bases between. This CDR3 comprises 12 residues. CDR3 amino acids: CASRRFTGELFF. In DNA, the CDR3 is TGTGCCAGCAGGAGGTTCACCGGGGAGCTGTTTTTT.

The chain couples TRBV23-1 to TRBJ1-1; D not certain. TRBV23-1 is classed as an ORF, of uncertain function. There are 12 residues in the CDR3. Trimming removed 7 bases at V and 4 bases at J, with 10 bases between. CDR3 nucleotide sequence: TGCGCCAGCACCCTGCTGGTCACTGAAGCTTTCTTT. Its translation: CASTLLVTEAFF.

The CDR3 DNA follows: TGTGCCAGCTGGACAGGGGCCAACACTGAAGCTTTCTTT. Translating gives CASWTGANTEAFF. The chain is built from TRBV2 and TRBJ1-1, with TRBD1 identical over 9 bases. After removal of 8 bases from V and 2 bases from J, the junction contained 3 bases not matched to a gene. CDR3 length: 13 residues. The V gene's germline CDR1 is SNHLY and CDR2 FYNNEI.

This clone came up a few times. This rearrangement joins TRBV19 to TRBJ2-1; a weak D match, TRBD1 (5 bases). This CDR3 has 15 amino acids. Deletions cut 10 bases from V and 9 bases from J, with 25 bases between. The germline V gene has CDR1 LNHDA and CDR2 SQIVND (reference sequence). In DNA, the CDR3 is TGTGCCACAACCAGGGAAGGGGTCGGTTTCGGTGAGCAGTTCTTC. This codes for CATTREGVGFGEQFF.

The chain's CDR3 is CASSNRGGWELFF. As DNA, the CDR3 is TGTGCCAGCAGCAACCGGGGCGGCTGGGAGCTGTTTTTT. V gene TRBV7-8 combines with J gene TRBJ2-2; the D call may be TRBD1 or TRBD2 (5 bases each). Germline V gene sequence: CDR1 SGHVS, CDR2 FQNEAQ. This CDR3 has 13 residues. V was cut by 5 bases and J by 9 bases, with 13 bases left in between.